This entry describes one TCR beta chain. Its antigen is not known. One junction end does not reproduce the germline sequence, and a read error may be involved. Other DNA sequences in this specimen translate into the identical CDR3. Primers: 60 Vbeta forward and 13 Jbeta reverse. Profiled with immunoSEQ multiplex PCR; TCRdb holds only in-frame clones, not every one. The data hold 100,000 to 150,000 clones, with more than 60% observed a single time. The data stem from a study of cytomegalovirus exposure and HLA in healthy donors. Looked up from germline, CDR1 is SGDLS and CDR2 is YYNGEE. The CDR3 is 14 amino acids. Study results and caveats: Sequencing depth across donors, presence/absence analyses assumed, was roughly uniform. A missense variant in DCLRE1C was later tied to TCR beta V- and J-gene trimming. Being productive about 87% or about 30% of the time was typical of most TCR beta V segments in an earlier analysis.

Material: PBMCs. V and J are TRBV9 and TRBJ1-1; TRBD1 might be the D (5 bases). This clonotype was obtained from a man between 18 and 29 years old in good health and CMV-seronegative. This CDR3 reads CASSVVGGNTEAFF. The DNA for the CDR3 is TGTGCTAGCAGCGTAGTCGGGGGGAACACTGAAGCTTTCTTT.